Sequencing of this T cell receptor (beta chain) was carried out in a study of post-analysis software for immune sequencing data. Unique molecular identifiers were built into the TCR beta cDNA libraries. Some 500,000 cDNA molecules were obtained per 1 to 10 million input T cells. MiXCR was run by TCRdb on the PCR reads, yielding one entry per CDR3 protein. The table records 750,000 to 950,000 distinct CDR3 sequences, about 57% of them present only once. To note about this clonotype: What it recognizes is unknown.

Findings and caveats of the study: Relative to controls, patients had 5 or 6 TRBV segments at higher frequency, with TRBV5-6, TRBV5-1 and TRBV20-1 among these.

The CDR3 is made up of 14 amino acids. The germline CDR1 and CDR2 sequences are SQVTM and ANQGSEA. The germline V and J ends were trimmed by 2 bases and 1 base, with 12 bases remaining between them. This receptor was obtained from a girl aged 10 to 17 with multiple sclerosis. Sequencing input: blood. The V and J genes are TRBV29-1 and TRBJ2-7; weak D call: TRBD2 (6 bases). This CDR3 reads CSVESGTPSYEQYF. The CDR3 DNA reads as TGCAGCGTTGAATCTGGGACTCCATCCTACGAGCAGTACTTC.